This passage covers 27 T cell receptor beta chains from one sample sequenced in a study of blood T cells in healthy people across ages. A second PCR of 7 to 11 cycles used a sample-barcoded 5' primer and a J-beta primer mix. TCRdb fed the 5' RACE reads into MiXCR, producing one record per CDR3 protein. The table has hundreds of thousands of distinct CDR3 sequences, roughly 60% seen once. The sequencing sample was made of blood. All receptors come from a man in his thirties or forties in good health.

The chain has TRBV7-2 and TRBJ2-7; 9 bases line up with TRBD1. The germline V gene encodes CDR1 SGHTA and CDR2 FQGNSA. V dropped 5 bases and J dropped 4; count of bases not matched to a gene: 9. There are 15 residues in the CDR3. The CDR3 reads CASSPRWDRVYEQYF. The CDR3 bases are TGTGCCAGCAGCCCCCGCTGGGACAGGGTTTACGAGCAGTACTTC.

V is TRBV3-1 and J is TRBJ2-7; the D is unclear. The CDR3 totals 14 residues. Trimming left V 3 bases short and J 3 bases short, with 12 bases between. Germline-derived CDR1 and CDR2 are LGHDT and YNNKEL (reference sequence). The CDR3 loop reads CASSQTPSLYEQYF. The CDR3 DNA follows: TGTGCCAGCAGCCAGACCCCTAGTCTCTACGAGCAGTACTTC.

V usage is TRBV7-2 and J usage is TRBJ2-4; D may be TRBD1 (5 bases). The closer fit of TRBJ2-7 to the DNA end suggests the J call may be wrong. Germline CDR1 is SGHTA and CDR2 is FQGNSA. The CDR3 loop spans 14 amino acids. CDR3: CASSLEGHFYEQYF. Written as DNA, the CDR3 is TGTGCCAGCAGCCTAGAAGGACATTTTTACGAGCAGTACTTC.

CDR3 sequence: CASSDLAGASYEQYF. In DNA, the CDR3 is TGTGCCAGCAGTGATCTAGCGGGGGCCTCCTACGAGCAGTACTTC. The V and J genes are TRBV6-1 and TRBJ2-7; 10 nucleotides match TRBD2. The junction had 2 bases not matched to a gene; V was cut back by 3 bases and J by 0 bases. CDR3 length equals 15 residues. Germline assignment: CDR1 MNHNS and CDR2 SASEGT.

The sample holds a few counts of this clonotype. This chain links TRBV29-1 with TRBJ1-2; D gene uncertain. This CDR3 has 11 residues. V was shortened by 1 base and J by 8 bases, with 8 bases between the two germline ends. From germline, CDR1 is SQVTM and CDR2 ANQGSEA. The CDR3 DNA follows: TGCAGCGTTGAAGTAGGAGAAGGCTACACCTTC. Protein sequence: CSVEVGEGYTF.

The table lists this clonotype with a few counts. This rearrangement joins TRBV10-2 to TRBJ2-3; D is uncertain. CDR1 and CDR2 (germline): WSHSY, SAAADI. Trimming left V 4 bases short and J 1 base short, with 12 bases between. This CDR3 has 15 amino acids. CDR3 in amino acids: CASSAVKLGTDTQYF. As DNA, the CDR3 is TGCGCCAGCAGTGCAGTCAAACTGGGCACAGATACGCAGTATTTT.

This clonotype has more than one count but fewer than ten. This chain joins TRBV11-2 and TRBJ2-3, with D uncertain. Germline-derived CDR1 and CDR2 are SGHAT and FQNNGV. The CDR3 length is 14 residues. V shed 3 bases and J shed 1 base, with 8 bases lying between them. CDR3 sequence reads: CASSLRVRTDTQYF. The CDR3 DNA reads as TGTGCCAGCAGCTTGCGAGTCCGCACAGATACGCAGTATTTT.

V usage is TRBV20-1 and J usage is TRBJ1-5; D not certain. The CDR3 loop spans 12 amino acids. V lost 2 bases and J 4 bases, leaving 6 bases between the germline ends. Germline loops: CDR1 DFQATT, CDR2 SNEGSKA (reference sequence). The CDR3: CSARPNNQPQHF. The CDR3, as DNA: TGCAGTGCTAGACCGAATAATCAGCCCCAGCATTTT.

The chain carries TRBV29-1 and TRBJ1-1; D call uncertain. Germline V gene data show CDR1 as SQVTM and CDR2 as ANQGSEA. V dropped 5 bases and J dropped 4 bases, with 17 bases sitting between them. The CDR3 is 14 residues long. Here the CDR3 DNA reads TGCAGCGTTAATCCACGGACGGGCGCCACTGAAGCTTTCTTT. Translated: CSVNPRTGATEAFF.

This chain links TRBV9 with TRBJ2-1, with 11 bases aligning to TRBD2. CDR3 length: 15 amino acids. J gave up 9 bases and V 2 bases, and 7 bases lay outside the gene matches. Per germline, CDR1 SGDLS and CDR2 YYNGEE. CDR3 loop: CASSVLLAGASEQFF. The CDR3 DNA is TGTGCCAGCAGCGTCCTACTAGCGGGAGCTAGTGAGCAGTTCTTC.

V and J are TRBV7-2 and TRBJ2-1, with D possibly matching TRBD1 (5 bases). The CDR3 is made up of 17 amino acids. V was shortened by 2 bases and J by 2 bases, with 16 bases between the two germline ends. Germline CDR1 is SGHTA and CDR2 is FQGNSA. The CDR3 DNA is TGTGCCAGCAGCTTAAATACCGGCAGGGTTCCCTACAATGAGCAGTTCTTC. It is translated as CASSLNTGRVPYNEQFF.

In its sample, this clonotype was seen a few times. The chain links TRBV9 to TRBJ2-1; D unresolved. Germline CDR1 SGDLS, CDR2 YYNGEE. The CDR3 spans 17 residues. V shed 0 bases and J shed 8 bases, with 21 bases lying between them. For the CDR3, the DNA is TGTGCCAGCAGCGTAGATGCAGGTCTCCGGGCAATTGATGAGCAGTTCTTC. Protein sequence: CASSVDAGLRAIDEQFF.

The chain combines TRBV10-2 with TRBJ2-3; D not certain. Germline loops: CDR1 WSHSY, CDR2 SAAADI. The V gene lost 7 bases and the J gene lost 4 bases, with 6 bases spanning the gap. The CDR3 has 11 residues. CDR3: CASNLADTQYF. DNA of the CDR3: TGCGCCAGCAATTTGGCAGATACGCAGTATTTT.

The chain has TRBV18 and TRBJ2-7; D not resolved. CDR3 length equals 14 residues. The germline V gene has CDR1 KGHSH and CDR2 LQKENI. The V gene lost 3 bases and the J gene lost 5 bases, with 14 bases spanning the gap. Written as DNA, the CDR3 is TGTGCCAGCTCACCCCCGGCAGGATCCCACGAGCAGTACTTC. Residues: CASSPPAGSHEQYF.

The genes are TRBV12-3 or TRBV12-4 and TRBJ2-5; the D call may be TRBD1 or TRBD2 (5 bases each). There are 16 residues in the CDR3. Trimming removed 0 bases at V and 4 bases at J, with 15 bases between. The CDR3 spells CASSLAYLGVGETQYF. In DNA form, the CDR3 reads TGTGCCAGCAGTTTAGCGTATTTGGGGGTTGGAGAGACCCAGTACTTC.

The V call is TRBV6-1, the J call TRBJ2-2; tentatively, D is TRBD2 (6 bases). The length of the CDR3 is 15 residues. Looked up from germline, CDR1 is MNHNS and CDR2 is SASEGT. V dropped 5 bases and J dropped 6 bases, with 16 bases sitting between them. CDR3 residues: CASSPTPGEAGELFF. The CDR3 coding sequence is TGTGCCAGCAGTCCTACTCCGGGAGAAGCCGGGGAGCTGTTTTTT.

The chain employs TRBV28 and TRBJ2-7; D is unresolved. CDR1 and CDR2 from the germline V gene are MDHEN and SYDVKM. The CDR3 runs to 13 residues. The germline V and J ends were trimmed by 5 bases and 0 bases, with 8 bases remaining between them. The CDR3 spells CASSTKVSYEQYF. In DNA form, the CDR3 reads TGTGCCAGCAGTACCAAAGTCTCCTACGAGCAGTACTTC.

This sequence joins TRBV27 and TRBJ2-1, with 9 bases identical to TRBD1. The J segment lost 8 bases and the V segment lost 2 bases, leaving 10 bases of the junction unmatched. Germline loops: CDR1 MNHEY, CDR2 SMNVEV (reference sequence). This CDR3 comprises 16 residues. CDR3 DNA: TGTGCCAGCAGTTTACGCGCGACAGGGGGGTTGTATGAGCAGTTCTTC. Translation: CASSLRATGGLYEQFF.

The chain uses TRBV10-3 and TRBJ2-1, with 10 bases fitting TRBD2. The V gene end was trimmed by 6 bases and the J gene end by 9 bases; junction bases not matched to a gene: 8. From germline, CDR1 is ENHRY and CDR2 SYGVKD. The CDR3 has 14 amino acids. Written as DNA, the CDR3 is TGTGCCATCAGGAGGTCTAGCGGGGGTCGTGAGCAGTTCTTC. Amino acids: CAIRRSSGGREQFF.

In DNA, the CDR3 is TGTGCCAGCACCATTGGTTCTGGGGCCAACGTCCTGACTTTC. Translation gives CASTIGSGANVLTF. The V gene is TRBV12-3 or TRBV12-4, the J gene TRBJ2-6; D remains ambiguous. Trimming pared 7 bases from V and 1 base from J, leaving 8 bases between. The CDR3 spans 14 residues.

Written as DNA, the CDR3 is TGTGCCAGCAGTTGGGCAGGCGACGTCGTGACCGGCTACACCTTC. It is translated as CASSWAGDVVTGYTF. The chain is built from TRBV28 and TRBJ1-2, with D uncertain. Germline assignment: CDR1 MDHEN and CDR2 SYDVKM. This CDR3 is built from 15 residues. V lost 4 bases, J lost 8 bases, and 20 bases lay in between.

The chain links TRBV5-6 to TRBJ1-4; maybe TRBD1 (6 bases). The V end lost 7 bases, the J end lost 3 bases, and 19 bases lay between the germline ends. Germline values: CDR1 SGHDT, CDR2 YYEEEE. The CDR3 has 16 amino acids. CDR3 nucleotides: TGTGCCAGCCCCCCTTGGGGGCCCCTGGCTAATGAAAAACTGTTTTTT. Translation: CASPPWGPLANEKLFF. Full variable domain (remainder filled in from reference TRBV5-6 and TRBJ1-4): DAGVTQSPTHLIKTRGQQVTLRCSPKSGHDTVSWYQQALGQGPQFIFQYYEEEERQRGNFPDRFSGHQFPNYSSELNVNALLLGDSALYLCASPPWGPLANEKLFFGSGTQLSVL.

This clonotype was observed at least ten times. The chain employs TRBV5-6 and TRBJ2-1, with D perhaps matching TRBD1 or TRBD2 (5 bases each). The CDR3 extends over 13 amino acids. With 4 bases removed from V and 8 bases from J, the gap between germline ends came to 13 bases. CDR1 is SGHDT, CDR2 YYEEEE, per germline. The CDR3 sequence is CASSVRDVDEQFF. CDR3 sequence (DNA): TGTGCCAGCAGCGTCCGGGACGTCGATGAGCAGTTCTTC. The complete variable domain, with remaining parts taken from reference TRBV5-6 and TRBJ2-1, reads DAGVTQSPTHLIKTRGQQVTLRCSPKSGHDTVSWYQQALGQGPQFIFQYYEEEERQRGNFPDRFSGHQFPNYSSELNVNALLLGDSALYLCASSVRDVDEQFFGPGTRLTVL.

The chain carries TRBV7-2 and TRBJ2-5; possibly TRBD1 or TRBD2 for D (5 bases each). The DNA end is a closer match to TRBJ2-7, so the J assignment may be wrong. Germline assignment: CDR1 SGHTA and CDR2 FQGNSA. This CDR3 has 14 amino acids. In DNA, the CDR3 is TGTGCCAGCAGCCCGGGACCTGGTAACTACGAGCAGTACTTC. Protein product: CASSPGPGNYEQYF.

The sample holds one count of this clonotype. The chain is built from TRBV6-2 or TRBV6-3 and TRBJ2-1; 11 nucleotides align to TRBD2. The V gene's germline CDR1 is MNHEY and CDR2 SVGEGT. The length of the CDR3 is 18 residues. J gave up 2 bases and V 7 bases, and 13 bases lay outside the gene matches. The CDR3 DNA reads TGTGCCAGCACTTTCGTACGAACTAGCGGGAGAGCCTACAATGAGCAGTTCTTC. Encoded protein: CASTFVRTSGRAYNEQFF.

For the CDR3, the DNA is TGTGCCAGCAGCCCCGGGACATCTTGGGTAGGGGAGACCCAGTACTTC. As protein: CASSPGTSWVGETQYF. This chain joins TRBV3-1 and TRBJ2-5, with D possibly being TRBD1 (6 bases). The CDR3 contains 16 residues. Germline V gene lookup returns CDR1 LGHDT and CDR2 YNNKEL (reference sequence). With 4 bases removed from V and 5 bases from J, the gap between germline ends came to 20 bases.

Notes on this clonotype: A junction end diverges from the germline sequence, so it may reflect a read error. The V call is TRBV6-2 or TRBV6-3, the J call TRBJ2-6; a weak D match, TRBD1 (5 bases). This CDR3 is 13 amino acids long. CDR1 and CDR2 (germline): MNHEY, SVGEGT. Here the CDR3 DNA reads TGTGCCAGCAGCCGCCCTGGGGCCACCGTCCTGACTTTC. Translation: CASSRPGATVLTF.